This TCR beta chain appears in the sequencing data of a study of CD8+CD57+ T cells in acquired aplastic anemia. Study observations and caveats: In common between the patients and the controls were twenty-nine CD8+ CDR3 sequences.

As concerns this clonotype: Its specificity is not known.

The CDR3 length is 16 residues. In germline, CDR1 is SGHRS, CDR2 YFSETQ. V was shortened by 4 bases and J by 6 bases, with 23 bases between the two germline ends. Sequenced patients had shown CD8+CD57+ cell expansion by flow cytometry. Genomic DNA acted as the template from which TCR beta VDJ combination and CDR3 sequence profiling were carried out. MiXCR was run by TCRdb on the reads, yielding one entry per CDR3 protein. Of approximately 250,000 distinct CDR3 sequences in the sample, approximately 80% were seen once. The specimen sequenced was sorted CD4+, CD8+, or CD8+CD57+ T cells (not recorded which) from PBMCs. The sequence derives from a human donor with aplastic anemia. The V gene is TRBV5-1, the J gene TRBJ2-7, with D perhaps being TRBD1 or TRBD2 (6 bases each). The CDR3 DNA reads as TGCGCCAGCAGCCAAGGGGGTCGGGGGAACCTGGCCGAGCAGTACGTC. Translation gives CASSQGGRGNLAEQYV.